Each of the 24 T cell receptor beta chains below was sequenced from the same sample in a study of T cell responses to AZD1222 COVID-19 vaccine. TCRdb's table, derived via immunoSEQ multiplex PCR, lists solely in-frame clones and lacks some. The sample carries roughly 200,000 clones, roughly 90% recorded once. The material sequenced was peripheral blood, taken 28 days after the second AZD1222 dose. Receptors were obtained from an adult who received the AZD1222 COVID-19 vaccine.

The chain uses TRBV2 and TRBJ2-1; 10 nucleotides line up with TRBD2. Germline loops: CDR1 SNHLY, CDR2 FYNNEI. Trimming removed 5 bases from V and 7 bases from J; junction bases left unmatched: 2. The CDR3 is 13 amino acids. CDR3: CASSKLAGNEQFF. CDR3 nucleotide sequence: TGTGCCAGCAGTAAACTAGCGGGAAATGAGCAGTTCTTC.

The chain uses TRBV9 and TRBJ1-1; 9 nucleotides line up with TRBD1. The CDR3 loop spans 18 amino acids. Germline V gene sequence: CDR1 SGDLS, CDR2 YYNGEE. Unmatched junction bases numbered 10, after V lost 0 bases and J lost 1 base. CDR3 amino acids: CASSVVSDLGQGNTEAFF. In DNA form, the CDR3 reads TGTGCCAGCAGCGTAGTCTCGGACCTGGGACAGGGGAACACTGAAGCTTTCTTT.

The J gene is TRBJ1-6, the V gene TRBV18; D possibly corresponds to TRBD1 (6 bases). With 0 bases removed from V and 10 bases from J, the gap between germline ends came to 13 bases. Germline CDR1 reads KGHSH; CDR2 reads LQKENI. The CDR3 loop spans 15 amino acids. In DNA form, the CDR3 reads TGTGCCAGCTCACCACCGACAGGTGTAAAGTCACCCCTCCACTTT. It translates to CASSPPTGVKSPLHF. Using reference TRBV18 and TRBJ1-6 for the parts outside the CDR3, the full variable domain is NAGVMQNPRHLVRRRGQEARLRCSPMKGHSHVYWYRQLPEEGLKFMVYLQKENIIDESGMPKERFSAEFPKEGPSILRIQQVVRGDSAAYFCASSPPTGVKSPLHFGNGTRLTVT.

The chain couples TRBV29-1 to TRBJ1-1; D perhaps matches TRBD1 (5 bases). V was clipped by 0 bases and J by 6 bases, with 14 bases between them. CDR3 size: 14 residues. Germline V CDR1 and CDR2: SQVTM, ANQGSEA. The CDR3, as DNA: TGCAGCGTTGAAGAGCGGGGATGGGGGTCTGAAGCTTTCTTT. Its protein product is CSVEERGWGSEAFF.

This chain links TRBV9 with TRBJ2-1; 12 nucleotides align to TRBD2. This CDR3 has 16 residues. The germline V gene has CDR1 SGDLS and CDR2 YYNGEE. Trimming cost V 5 bases and J 7 bases; bases outside gene matches: 10. The CDR3 loop is CASRRGGTSGQNEQFF. CDR3 sequence (DNA): TGTGCCAGCAGGCGGGGGGGGACTAGCGGGCAGAATGAGCAGTTCTTC.

The chain is built from TRBV7-9 and TRBJ2-3, with TRBD2 matching 11 bases. From germline, CDR1 is SEHNR and CDR2 FQNEAQ (reference sequence). Germline trimming cut 5 bases from V and 0 bases from J; bases unmatched to any gene: 7. The CDR3 totals 17 residues. CDR3 sequence reads: CASSPLTSGASTDTQYF. Here the CDR3 DNA reads TGTGCCAGCAGCCCCCTGACTAGCGGGGCCAGCACAGATACGCAGTATTTT.

Details on this clone: Germline is not matched at one junction end, which may reflect a read error. This chain links TRBV10-3 with TRBJ2-7, with D hard to call. The CDR3 extends over 12 amino acids. Germline lookup yields CDR1 ENHRY and CDR2 SYGVKD. CDR3 sequence (DNA): TGTGCCATCAGTGAGGCTTCGGGCCCTGCCACGTTC. Translated, it gives CAISEASGPATF.

The V and J genes are TRBV9 and TRBJ2-1, with TRBD2 identical over 11 bases. V dropped 4 bases and J dropped 10; count of bases not matched to a gene: 13. In germline, CDR1 is SGDLS, CDR2 YYNGEE. The CDR3 totals 16 residues. CDR3 coding DNA: TGTGCCAGCAGCCGGACCGGGGCTAGCGGGAGGCTCGAGCAGTTCTTC. Its translation: CASSRTGASGRLEQFF.

The CDR3 is CASIRRSRALNTEAFF. The CDR3 DNA is TGTGCCAGTATTCGCCGGTCAAGGGCCTTGAACACTGAAGCTTTCTTT. The rearrangement uses TRBV19 and TRBJ1-1; D is unresolved. The CDR3 loop spans 16 amino acids. Germline V gene sequence: CDR1 LNHDA, CDR2 SQIVND (reference sequence). V lost 7 bases, J lost 0 bases, and 18 bases lay in between.

This clone was counted a single time. The gene calls are TRBV5-1 and TRBJ2-2, with D perhaps being TRBD1 or TRBD2 (5 bases each). Germline V lookup: CDR1 SGHRS, CDR2 YFSETQ. This CDR3 has 17 residues. Trimming took off 2 bases at V and 6 bases at J, with 20 bases between the two ends. The CDR3 DNA sequence: TGCGCCAGCAGCTTCCAGTTAGGGGACGGGGCGGCCGGGGAGCTGTTTTTT. As protein: CASSFQLGDGAAGELFF.

The chain is built from TRBV5-5 and TRBJ1-5; the D gene is possibly TRBD1 (5 bases). The germline V and J ends were trimmed by 0 bases and 0 bases, with 10 bases remaining between them. This CDR3 has 16 residues. CDR1 is SGHKS and CDR2 is YYEKEE in the germline V gene (reference sequence). The CDR3 reads CASSLEGPYSNQPQHF. In DNA form, the CDR3 reads TGTGCCAGCAGCTTGGAGGGGCCTTATAGCAATCAGCCCCAGCATTTT.

This clone turned up a few times. The rearrangement joins TRBV6-1 to TRBJ1-3; D may be TRBD1 (6 bases). V lost 2 bases to trimming and J lost 2 bases, with 13 bases between them. CDR1 MNHNS and CDR2 SASEGT come from the germline V gene. The CDR3 consists of 16 residues. CDR3: CASSERERGAGNTIYF. The CDR3 DNA is TGTGCCAGCAGTGAAAGGGAGAGGGGGGCTGGAAACACCATATATTTT.

The genes are TRBV10-3 and TRBJ1-3; D perhaps matches TRBD1 (6 bases). Germline assignment: CDR1 ENHRY and CDR2 SYGVKD. This CDR3 spans 16 amino acids. The V end lost 5 bases, the J end lost 0 bases, and 14 bases lay between the germline ends. CDR3 protein: CAISRNTGRSGNTIYF. The CDR3, as DNA: TGTGCCATCAGTCGGAACACAGGGCGCTCTGGAAACACCATATATTTT.

The V call is TRBV28, the J call TRBJ2-1; D may correspond to TRBD1 or TRBD2 (6 bases each). Between the trimmed V and J ends, which lost 9 bases and 4 bases, there was a span of 31 bases. This CDR3 has 19 amino acids. Per germline, CDR1 MDHEN and CDR2 SYDVKM. CDR3 in amino acids: CASMTVSGQILPKYNEQFF. CDR3 DNA: TGTGCCAGTATGACGGTTAGCGGACAGATACTCCCAAAGTACAATGAGCAGTTCTTC. Based on the CDR3 plus reference TRBV28 and TRBJ2-1, the full variable domain is DVKVTQSSRYLVKRTGEKVFLECVQDMDHENMFWYRQDPGLGLRLIYFSYDVKMKEKGDIPEGYSVSREKKERFSLILESASTNQTSMYLCASMTVSGQILPKYNEQFFGPGTRLTVL.

The chain uses TRBV7-2 and TRBJ1-1; no definite D call. The CDR3 loop spans 13 amino acids. V gave up 4 bases and J gave up 0 bases, with 6 bases separating them. Per the germline V gene, CDR1 is SGHTA and CDR2 is FQGNSA. CDR3 sequence: CASSSALNTEAFF. CDR3 bases: TGTGCCAGCAGCTCTGCCTTGAACACTGAAGCTTTCTTT.

The chain carries TRBV28 and TRBJ1-6; TRBD1 agrees at 8 bases. The CDR3 contains 15 residues. Germline assignment: CDR1 MDHEN and CDR2 SYDVKM. Trimming cost V 3 bases and J 7 bases; bases outside gene matches: 5. CDR3 in DNA: TGTGCCAGCAGTTTGCGGACAGGGAGGAATTCACCCCTCCACTTT. Residues: CASSLRTGRNSPLHF.

V gene TRBV5-4 combines with J gene TRBJ2-5, with D possibly being TRBD2 (8 bases). The V end lost 1 base, the J end lost 8 bases, and 12 bases lay between the germline ends. Germline-derived CDR1 and CDR2 are SGHNT and YYREEE (reference sequence). The CDR3 spans 13 residues. CDR3 nucleotide sequence: TGTGCCAGCAGCTTGCGGGAGGGGGCAACCCAGTACTTC. Translating gives CASSLREGATQYF.

The chain recombines TRBV2 with TRBJ1-4; 7 bases align to TRBD1. Trimming at V came to 3 bases and at J to 8 bases, leaving 15 bases not matched to a gene. This CDR3 spans 17 amino acids. The V gene's germline CDR1 is SNHLY and CDR2 FYNNEI. This CDR3 is CASSDEGAGVLGEKLFF. The DNA of the CDR3 is TGTGCCAGCAGTGACGAGGGGGCCGGAGTATTAGGAGAAAAACTGTTTTTT.

The V gene is TRBV5-6, the J gene TRBJ1-1, with 8 bases matching TRBD1. The junction had 3 bases not matched to a gene; V was cut back by 4 bases and J by 4 bases. The CDR3 runs 13 residues. CDR1 and CDR2 (germline): SGHDT, YYEEEE. Written as DNA, the CDR3 is TGTGCCAGCAGCCGGACAGGGAGCACTGAAGCTTTCTTT. This codes for CASSRTGSTEAFF.

The rearrangement uses TRBV6-2 or TRBV6-3 and TRBJ2-1; 8 bases agree with TRBD2. V was clipped by 6 bases and J by 0 bases; unmatched bases: 19. This CDR3 spans 20 amino acids. CDR1 is MNHEY, CDR2 SVGEGT, per germline. The CDR3 reads CASSRSGTLLAGPSYNEQFF. Here the CDR3 DNA reads TGTGCCAGCAGCCGCTCCGGGACACTTCTAGCGGGCCCCTCCTACAATGAGCAGTTCTTC.

A note on this clone: The junction does not match germline at one end; this may be a read error. The chain uses TRBV4-3 and TRBJ2-3, with 7 bases matching TRBD2. The CDR3 runs 16 residues. Per the germline V gene, CDR1 is LGHNA and CDR2 is YSLEER. CDR3 DNA: TGCGCCAGCAGCCAAGATAAGGGCGGGAGCATAGATACGCAGTATTTT. Protein: CASSQDKGGSIDTQYF.

V gene TRBV3-1 (or the pseudogene TRBV3-2) combines with J gene TRBJ2-3; 9 nucleotides match TRBD1. Trimming cost V 3 bases and J 6 bases; bases outside gene matches: 7. This CDR3 has 15 amino acids. Germline CDR1 and CDR2: LGHDT and YNNKEL (reference sequence). CDR3 bases: TGTGCCAGCAGCCAGGGACAGGGTAGGGTCGATACGCAGTATTTT. Translating it yields CASSQGQGRVDTQYF.

The chain uses TRBV19 and TRBJ2-2; tentatively, D is TRBD1 (6 bases). CDR1 and CDR2 (germline): LNHDA, SQIVND (reference sequence). CDR3 size: 15 residues. The V gene lost 3 bases and the J gene lost 2 bases, with 10 bases spanning the gap. The CDR3 DNA reads TGTGCCAGTAGTATCGACAGGAAAAACACCGGGGAGCTGTTTTTT. Residues: CASSIDRKNTGELFF.

The chain employs TRBV7-2 and TRBJ1-1, with D possibly matching TRBD1 (5 bases). Germline-derived CDR1 and CDR2 are SGHTA and FQGNSA. V lost 0 bases and J 0 bases, leaving 5 bases between the germline ends. The CDR3 is 14 amino acids. CDR3 protein: CASSLAGVNTEAFF. The CDR3 coding sequence is TGTGCCAGCAGCTTAGCGGGGGTGAACACTGAAGCTTTCTTT.